Given below is one TCR beta chain in context. Its cognate antigen is unknown. The donors were part of the 120-subject validation cohort, which stood apart from the 666-subject first cohort. This specimen belongs to a study of cytomegalovirus exposure and HLA in healthy donors. Overall study results and limits: High specificity and sensitivity for cytomegalovirus status were reported for the classifier.

The germline V and J ends were trimmed by 2 bases and 3 bases, with 13 bases remaining between them. CDR3 size: 15 residues. Germline V gene sequence: CDR1 MNHEY, CDR2 SMNVEV (reference sequence). Measured with immunoSEQ multiplex PCR; TCRdb has only the in-frame clones, and not every one. The sample lists some 340,000 clones, about 90% occurring once. The sample taken for sequencing was PBMCs. The rearrangement joins TRBV27 to TRBJ1-2, with D possibly being TRBD1 (6 bases). The TCR comes from a woman in her 30s in good health and CMV-seropositive. The CDR3 nucleotides are TGTGCCAGCAGTTTAAGAACAGGGTTATACTATGGCTACACCTTC. Translated: CASSLRTGLYYGYTF.